The rows below give T cell receptor beta chains drawn from one sample of a study of siplizumab effects on memory and regulatory T cells. Method: immunoSEQ multiplex PCR; TCRdb's copy keeps in-frame clones and lacks some. Counted here are tens of thousands of clones, around 97% occurring once; the ten biggest clones make up around 1%. The sample comprised naive CD8+ T cells sorted from blood. Receptor source: a human donor in good health. The CDR3 runs from the conserved cysteine through the conserved F or W. The order of the fields is J gene, D gene, V gene, clone size, CDR3 protein, CDR3 DNA. D genes are given only for firm matches. Clone size is shown for a subset of rows, as once, few, many or a class of expanded clone.

j_call: TRBJ2-7
d_call: NA
v_call: TRBV6-1
clone_size: once
cdr3_aa: CASSEAGGAGGEQYF
cdr3_nt: TGTGCCAGCAGTGAAGCAGGAGGGGCAGGAGGAGAGCAGTACTTC

j_call: TRBJ1-1
d_call: NA
v_call: TRBV5-1
clone_size: NA
cdr3_aa: CASSLASRGMNTEAFF
cdr3_nt: TGCGCCAGCAGCTTGGCGAGTAGGGGAATGAACACTGAAGCTTTCTTT

j_call: TRBJ2-5
d_call: NA
v_call: TRBV12-5
clone_size: once
cdr3_aa: CASGLVSETQYF
cdr3_nt: TGTGCTAGTGGTTTGGTATCAGAGACCCAGTACTTC

j_call: TRBJ2-7
d_call: NA
v_call: TRBV6-4
clone_size: NA
cdr3_aa: CASISSELTGSYEQYF
cdr3_nt: TGTGCCAGCATCTCCAGTGAATTGACAGGCTCCTACGAGCAGTACTTC

j_call: TRBJ2-5
d_call: NA
v_call: TRBV21-1
clone_size: NA
cdr3_aa: CASSPHSGNQETQYF
cdr3_nt: TGTGCCAGCAGCCCACATAGCGGGAACCAAGAGACCCAGTACTTC

j_call: TRBJ2-7
d_call: NA
v_call: TRBV7-8
clone_size: NA
cdr3_aa: CASSRQVGGALDEQYF
cdr3_nt: TGTGCCAGCAGCCGACAGGTTGGGGGCGCGTTAGACGAGCAGTACTTC

j_call: TRBJ2-3
d_call: NA
v_call: TRBV10-3
clone_size: NA
cdr3_aa: CAISETRGDTQYF
cdr3_nt: TGTGCCATCAGTGAAACCAGGGGAGATACGCAGTATTTT

j_call: TRBJ2-1
d_call: TRBD2
v_call: TRBV27
clone_size: NA
cdr3_aa: CASSFLRTSGYNEQFF
cdr3_nt: TGTGCCAGCAGTTTCCTTCGGACTAGCGGTTACAATGAGCAGTTCTTC

j_call: TRBJ2-7
d_call: NA
v_call: TRBV20-1
clone_size: NA
cdr3_aa: CRFKREYEQYF
cdr3_nt: TGCAGGTTTAAACGGGAATACGAGCAGTACTTC

j_call: TRBJ1-4
d_call: NA
v_call: TRBV30
clone_size: NA
cdr3_aa: CAWSVLGGPEKLFF
cdr3_nt: TGTGCCTGGAGTGTACTCGGGGGACCTGAAAAACTGTTTTTT

j_call: TRBJ2-1
d_call: TRBD1
v_call: TRBV6-5
clone_size: once
cdr3_aa: CASGTVGDNEQFF
cdr3_nt: TGTGCCAGCGGGACAGTAGGTGACAATGAGCAGTTCTTC

j_call: TRBJ2-1
d_call: TRBD2
v_call: TRBV5-4
clone_size: NA
cdr3_aa: CASSRTSGNPNEQFF
cdr3_nt: TGTGCCAGCAGCAGGACTAGCGGGAACCCCAATGAGCAGTTCTTC

j_call: TRBJ2-7
d_call: NA
v_call: TRBV27
clone_size: NA
cdr3_aa: CASSRRLDLYEQYF
cdr3_nt: TGTGCCAGCAGTAGGCGACTAGACCTCTACGAGCAGTACTTC

j_call: TRBJ2-1
d_call: NA
v_call: TRBV14
clone_size: once
cdr3_aa: CASSQDQGLRNEQFF
cdr3_nt: TGTGCCAGCAGCCAAGATCAAGGTCTCCGGAATGAGCAGTTCTTC

j_call: TRBJ2-3
d_call: NA
v_call: TRBV25-1
clone_size: once
cdr3_aa: CASSLADTQYF
cdr3_nt: TGTGCCAGCAGCCTAGCGGATACGCAGTATTTT

j_call: TRBJ1-2
d_call: NA
v_call: TRBV30
clone_size: NA
cdr3_aa: CAWSVLPSLGYTF
cdr3_nt: TGTGCCTGGAGTGTACTTCCGAGTCTTGGCTACACCTTC

j_call: TRBJ2-1
d_call: NA
v_call: TRBV7-9
clone_size: NA
cdr3_aa: CASSLADPKSEQFF
cdr3_nt: TGTGCCAGCAGCTTAGCGGACCCGAAATCTGAGCAGTTCTTC

j_call: TRBJ2-7
d_call: TRBD2
v_call: TRBV29-1
clone_size: NA
cdr3_aa: CSVEKREAEGALFYEQYF
cdr3_nt: TGCAGCGTTGAGAAGCGGGAGGCCGAGGGGGCCTTGTTCTACGAGCAGTACTTC

j_call: TRBJ2-4
d_call: TRBD1
v_call: TRBV2
clone_size: NA
cdr3_aa: CANSESQGAVIIQYF
cdr3_nt: TGTGCCAACAGTGAATCTCAGGGGGCGGTGATCATTCAGTACTTC

j_call: TRBJ2-7
d_call: TRBD2
v_call: TRBV9
clone_size: NA
cdr3_aa: CASSVSGSGGYEQYF
cdr3_nt: TGTGCCAGCAGCGTTAGCGGGAGCGGGGGTTACGAGCAGTACTTC

j_call: TRBJ2-6
d_call: NA
v_call: TRBV5-1
clone_size: NA
cdr3_aa: CASIPNSGANVLTF
cdr3_nt: TGCGCCAGCATTCCGAATTCTGGGGCCAACGTCCTGACTTTC

j_call: TRBJ2-1
d_call: TRBD1
v_call: TRBV4-3
clone_size: NA
cdr3_aa: CASSQESRTGPYNEQFF
cdr3_nt: TGCGCCAGCAGCCAAGAATCCCGGACAGGGCCCTACAATGAGCAGTTCTTC

j_call: TRBJ2-1
d_call: TRBD2
v_call: TRBV4-2
clone_size: NA
cdr3_aa: CASSQDLSLSGRIDNEQFF
cdr3_nt: TGTGCCAGCAGCCAAGATCTGTCCCTTAGCGGGAGAATCGACAATGAGCAGTTCTTC

j_call: TRBJ2-1
d_call: TRBD2
v_call: TRBV29-1
clone_size: NA
cdr3_aa: CSVLGTSSFGEQFF
cdr3_nt: TGCAGCGTTCTGGGGACTAGCTCTTTTGGTGAGCAGTTCTTC

j_call: TRBJ1-5
d_call: NA
v_call: TRBV27
clone_size: NA
cdr3_aa: CASSAGLNQPQHF
cdr3_nt: TGTGCCAGCAGTGCCGGACTTAATCAGCCCCAGCATTTT

j_call: TRBJ2-7
d_call: NA
v_call: TRBV7-6
clone_size: NA
cdr3_aa: CASSSPVGRDEQYF
cdr3_nt: TGTGCCAGCAGCTCCCCCGTGGGCAGGGATGAGCAGTACTTC

j_call: TRBJ2-5
d_call: TRBD2
v_call: TRBV7-9
clone_size: NA
cdr3_aa: CASSQGLAGPVQETQYF
cdr3_nt: TGTGCCAGCAGCCAGGGACTAGCGGGGCCCGTCCAAGAGACCCAGTACTTC

j_call: TRBJ2-5
d_call: NA
v_call: TRBV4-1
clone_size: once
cdr3_aa: CASSQRTNQETQYF
cdr3_nt: TGCGCCAGCAGCCAAAGGACTAACCAAGAGACCCAGTACTTC

j_call: TRBJ2-7
d_call: NA
v_call: TRBV29-1
clone_size: NA
cdr3_aa: CSVVVGFDEQYF
cdr3_nt: TGCAGCGTTGTGGTGGGTTTCGACGAGCAGTACTTC

j_call: TRBJ2-7
d_call: NA
v_call: TRBV11-3
clone_size: NA
cdr3_aa: CASSLEQNYEQYF
cdr3_nt: TGTGCCAGCAGCTTAGAACAGAACTACGAGCAGTACTTC

j_call: TRBJ2-3
d_call: NA
v_call: TRBV7-6
clone_size: once
cdr3_aa: CASSLGFTSSTDTQYF
cdr3_nt: TGTGCCAGCAGCTTAGGCTTCACTTCTAGCACAGATACGCAGTATTTT

j_call: TRBJ2-2
d_call: TRBD1
v_call: TRBV7-9
clone_size: NA
cdr3_aa: CASSWATGTGELFF
cdr3_nt: TGTGCCAGCAGCTGGGCGACAGGGACCGGGGAGCTGTTTTTT

j_call: TRBJ2-7
d_call: NA
v_call: TRBV6-5
clone_size: NA
cdr3_aa: CASSYSNSYEQYF
cdr3_nt: TGTGCCAGCAGTTACTCTAACAGCTACGAGCAGTACTTC

j_call: TRBJ2-7
d_call: TRBD2
v_call: TRBV5-4
clone_size: once
cdr3_aa: CASSSPPGLADYEQYF
cdr3_nt: TGTGCCAGCAGCTCTCCTCCGGGACTAGCGGACTACGAGCAGTACTTC

j_call: TRBJ1-2
d_call: NA
v_call: TRBV30
clone_size: NA
cdr3_aa: CAFLRLDGFYGYTF
cdr3_nt: TGTGCCTTCCTCCGACTAGACGGATTCTATGGCTACACCTTC

j_call: TRBJ2-7
d_call: NA
v_call: TRBV11-3
clone_size: NA
cdr3_aa: CASSAAPHEQYF
cdr3_nt: TGTGCCAGCAGCGCGGCCCCGCACGAGCAGTACTTC

j_call: TRBJ2-2
d_call: TRBD1
v_call: TRBV5-6
clone_size: NA
cdr3_aa: CASSGTGTYTGELFF
cdr3_nt: TGTGCCAGCAGCGGGACAGGGACTTACACCGGGGAGCTGTTTTTT

j_call: TRBJ1-1
d_call: NA
v_call: TRBV6-6
clone_size: once
cdr3_aa: CASSYSKVTEAFF
cdr3_nt: TGTGCCAGCAGTTACTCGAAGGTGACTGAAGCTTTCTTT

j_call: TRBJ1-1
d_call: TRBD1
v_call: TRBV6-1
clone_size: NA
cdr3_aa: CASSERATGGGMNTEAFF
cdr3_nt: TGTGCCAGCAGTGAGAGAGCAACAGGGGGCGGCATGAACACTGAAGCTTTCTTT

j_call: TRBJ2-2
d_call: NA
v_call: TRBV9
clone_size: NA
cdr3_aa: CASSSLPADTVWNTGELFF
cdr3_nt: TGTGCCAGCAGCTCTCTGCCAGCGGATACCGTTTGGAACACCGGGGAGCTGTTTTTT

j_call: TRBJ2-7
d_call: NA
v_call: TRBV30
clone_size: NA
cdr3_aa: CAWSVGSDEQYF
cdr3_nt: TGTGCCTGGAGTGTCGGCTCGGACGAGCAGTACTTC

j_call: TRBJ2-7
d_call: TRBD2
v_call: TRBV27
clone_size: NA
cdr3_aa: CASRIARGDPQQYF
cdr3_nt: TGTGCCAGCAGAATCGCCCGGGGGGATCCTCAGCAGTACTTC

j_call: TRBJ2-7
d_call: TRBD1
v_call: TRBV7-6
clone_size: NA
cdr3_aa: CASSPDRGLYEQYF
cdr3_nt: TGTGCCAGCAGCCCGGACAGGGGACTCTACGAGCAGTACTTC

j_call: TRBJ2-1
d_call: NA
v_call: TRBV7-9
clone_size: NA
cdr3_aa: CASSETGLYNEQFF
cdr3_nt: TGTGCCAGCAGCGAGACCGGCCTATACAATGAGCAGTTCTTC

j_call: TRBJ2-1
d_call: TRBD2
v_call: TRBV2
clone_size: NA
cdr3_aa: CASSELETSGTALSYNEQFF
cdr3_nt: TGTGCCAGCAGTGAATTAGAGACTAGCGGGACAGCCCTCTCCTACAATGAGCAGTTCTTC

j_call: TRBJ2-1
d_call: TRBD1
v_call: TRBV4-3
clone_size: NA
cdr3_aa: CASSQDLWDRAGGYEQFF
cdr3_nt: TGCGCCAGCAGCCAAGATCTCTGGGACAGGGCGGGTGGTTATGAGCAGTTCTTC